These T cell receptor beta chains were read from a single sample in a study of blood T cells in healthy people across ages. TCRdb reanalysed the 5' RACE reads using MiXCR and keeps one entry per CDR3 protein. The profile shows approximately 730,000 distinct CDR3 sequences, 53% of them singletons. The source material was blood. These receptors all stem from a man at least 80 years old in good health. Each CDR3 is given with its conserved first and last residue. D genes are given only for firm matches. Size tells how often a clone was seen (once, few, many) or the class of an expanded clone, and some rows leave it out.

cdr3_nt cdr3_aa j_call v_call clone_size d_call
TGCAGCGTTGGGAGGAGACTAGCGGGAGCACGTTTAGAGCAGTATTTT CSVGRRLAGARLEQYF TRBJ2-3 TRBV29-1 once TRBD2
TGCAGTGCCCTTGGGACGGGCTCCTATAATTCACCCCTCCACTTT CSALGTGSYNSPLHF TRBJ1-6 TRBV20-1 - -
TGTGCCAGCAGCGTAGCCCTCAACTCCTACAATGAGCAGTTCTTC CASSVALNSYNEQFF TRBJ2-1 TRBV9 - -
TGTGCCAGCTCCGGGCCTAGCAATCAGCCCCAGCATTTT CASSGPSNQPQHF TRBJ1-5 TRBV2 - -
TGTGCCAGCAGCCAATCAGGGTATGGGGAGCAGTACTTC CASSQSGYGEQYF TRBJ2-7 TRBV3-1 - -
TGTGCCAGCAGTGGAACCGGGACAGGGTTTTACAGATACGCGTATTTT CASSGTGTGFYRYAYF TRBJ2-3 TRBV12-3/TRBV12-4 - TRBD1
TGCGCCAGCAGCTTGGCCGGAGAGACCCAGTACTTC CASSLAGETQYF TRBJ2-5 TRBV5-1 many -
TGCAGTGCATCCCGGGACAGCGGGGCGGGTGAAAAACTGTTTTTT CSASRDSGAGEKLFF TRBJ1-4 TRBV20-1 - TRBD1
TGTGCCATCAGTGAGTCTAGGACGGGAAGGCGAGAGACCCAGTACTTC CAISESRTGRRETQYF TRBJ2-5 TRBV10-3 few -
TGTGCCAGCAGCTTGGGGTTCGGGGCAAATAGCAATCAGCCCCAGCATTTT CASSLGFGANSNQPQHF TRBJ1-5 TRBV5-6 - -
TGTGCCAGCAGTTTCGCCGGGACAGGGGGTTATGGCTACACCTTC CASSFAGTGGYGYTF TRBJ1-2 TRBV27 - TRBD1
TGTGCCAGCAGTGAACCCAGCGGGCCTTCTCTCGGGACCCAGTACTTC CASSEPSGPSLGTQYF TRBJ2-5 TRBV2 - -
TGCGCCAGCAGCCCCCAAGCGGGAACCTACGAGCAGTACTTC CASSPQAGTYEQYF TRBJ2-7 TRBV5-1 - TRBD2
TGCGCCAGCAGGACCTCCTGGGCGGGTGGCACAGATACGCAGTATTTT CASRTSWAGGTDTQYF TRBJ2-3 TRBV4-1 - -
TGTGCCAGCAGCATATGCAGGGTTCCGACCGGGGAGCTGTTTTTT CASSICRVPTGELFF TRBJ2-2 TRBV21-1 - -
TGTGCCAGCAGTGGGGGCCAGAGTAGCAATCAGCCCCAGCATTTT CASSGGQSSNQPQHF TRBJ1-5 TRBV2 - -
TGCGCCAGCAGCTTGCTATACTGGACTGAAGCTTTCTTT CASSLLYWTEAFF TRBJ1-1 TRBV5-1 - -